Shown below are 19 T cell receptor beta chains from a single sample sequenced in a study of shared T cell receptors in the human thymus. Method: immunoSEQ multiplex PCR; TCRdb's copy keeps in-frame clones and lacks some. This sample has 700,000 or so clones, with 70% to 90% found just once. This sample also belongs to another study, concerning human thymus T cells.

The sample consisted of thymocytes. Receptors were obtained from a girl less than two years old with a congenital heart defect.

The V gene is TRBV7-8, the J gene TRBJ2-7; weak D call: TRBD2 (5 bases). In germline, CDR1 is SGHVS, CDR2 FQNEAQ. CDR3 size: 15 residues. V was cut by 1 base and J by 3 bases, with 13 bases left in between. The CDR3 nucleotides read TGTGCCAGCAGCTTAGTAGAGGGCGAAAACTACGAGCAGTACTTC. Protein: CASSLVEGENYEQYF.

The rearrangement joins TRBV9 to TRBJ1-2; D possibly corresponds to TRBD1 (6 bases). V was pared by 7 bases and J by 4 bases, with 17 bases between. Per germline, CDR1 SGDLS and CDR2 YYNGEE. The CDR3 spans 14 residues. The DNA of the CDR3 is TGTGCCAGCGGCGGGGGGCCTGGGGGCTATGGCTACACCTTC. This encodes CASGGGPGGYGYTF.

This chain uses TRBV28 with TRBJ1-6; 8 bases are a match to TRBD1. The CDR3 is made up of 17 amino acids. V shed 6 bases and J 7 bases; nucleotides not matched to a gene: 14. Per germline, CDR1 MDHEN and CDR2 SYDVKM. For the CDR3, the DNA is TGTGCCAGCAGCTATGACAGGGGACGGATTGGCAATTCACCCCTCCACTTT. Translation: CASSYDRGRIGNSPLHF.

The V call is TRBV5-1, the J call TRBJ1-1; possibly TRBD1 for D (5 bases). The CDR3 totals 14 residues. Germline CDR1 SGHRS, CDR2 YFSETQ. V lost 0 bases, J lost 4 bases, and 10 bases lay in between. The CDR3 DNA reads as TGCGCCAGCAGCTTGGCAGGGATAGGCACTGAAGCTTTCTTT. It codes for CASSLAGIGTEAFF.

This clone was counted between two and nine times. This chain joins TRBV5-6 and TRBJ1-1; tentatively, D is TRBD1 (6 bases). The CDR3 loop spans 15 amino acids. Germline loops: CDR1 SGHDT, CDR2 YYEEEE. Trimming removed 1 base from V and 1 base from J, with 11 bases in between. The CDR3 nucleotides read TGTGCCAGCAGCTTGCCGACAGGCCAGAACACTGAAGCTTTCTTT. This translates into CASSLPTGQNTEAFF.

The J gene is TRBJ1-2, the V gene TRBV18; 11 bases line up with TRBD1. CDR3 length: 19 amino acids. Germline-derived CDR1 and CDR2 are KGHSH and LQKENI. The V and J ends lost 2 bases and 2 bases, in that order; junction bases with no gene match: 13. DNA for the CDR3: TGTGCCAGCTCACCATTGGACAGGGGGCGAGGTTCGACCAACTATGGCTACACCTTC. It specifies CASSPLDRGRGSTNYGYTF.

This CDR3 is CASSQDGGQGARNQPQHF. Here the CDR3 DNA reads TGCGCCAGCAGCCAAGATGGGGGACAGGGGGCGAGGAATCAGCCCCAGCATTTT. This chain uses TRBV4-1 with TRBJ1-5, with 12 bases identical to TRBD1. V shed 0 bases, J shed 4 bases, and the junction held 7 bases outside the gene matches. CDR1 and CDR2 (germline): MGHRA, YSYEKL. The CDR3 sequence is 18 residues long.

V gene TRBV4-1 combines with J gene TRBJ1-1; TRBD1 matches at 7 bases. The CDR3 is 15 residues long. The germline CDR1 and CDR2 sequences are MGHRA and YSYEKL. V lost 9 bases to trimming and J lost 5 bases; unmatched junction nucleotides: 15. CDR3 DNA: TGCGCCAGTGCCGATAGGGGGCAGGGAGGAACTGAAGCTTTCTTT. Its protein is CASADRGQGGTEAFF.

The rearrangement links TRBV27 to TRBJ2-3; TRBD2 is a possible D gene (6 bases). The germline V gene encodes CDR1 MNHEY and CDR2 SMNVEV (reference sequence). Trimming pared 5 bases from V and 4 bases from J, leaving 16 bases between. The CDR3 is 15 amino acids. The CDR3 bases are TGTGCCAGCAGTCTCCATGGAGGGAGGTCAGATACGCAGTATTTT. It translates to CASSLHGGRSDTQYF.

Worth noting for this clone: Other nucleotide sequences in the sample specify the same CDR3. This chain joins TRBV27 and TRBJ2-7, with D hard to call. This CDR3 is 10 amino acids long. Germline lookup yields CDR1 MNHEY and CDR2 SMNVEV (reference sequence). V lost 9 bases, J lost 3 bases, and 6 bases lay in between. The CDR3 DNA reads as TGTGCCAGTCCACTCTACGAGCAGTACTTC. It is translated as CASPLYEQYF.

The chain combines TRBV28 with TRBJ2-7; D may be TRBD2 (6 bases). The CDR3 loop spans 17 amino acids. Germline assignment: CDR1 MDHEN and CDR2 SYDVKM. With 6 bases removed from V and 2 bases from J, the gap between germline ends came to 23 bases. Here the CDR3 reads CASRQISAGWGTYEQYF. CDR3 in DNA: TGTGCCAGCAGGCAAATCTCCGCGGGGTGGGGAACCTACGAGCAGTACTTC. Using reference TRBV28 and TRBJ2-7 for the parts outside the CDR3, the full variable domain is DVKVTQSSRYLVKRTGEKVFLECVQDMDHENMFWYRQDPGLGLRLIYFSYDVKMKEKGDIPEGYSVSREKKERFSLILESASTNQTSMYLCASRQISAGWGTYEQYFGPGTRLTVT.

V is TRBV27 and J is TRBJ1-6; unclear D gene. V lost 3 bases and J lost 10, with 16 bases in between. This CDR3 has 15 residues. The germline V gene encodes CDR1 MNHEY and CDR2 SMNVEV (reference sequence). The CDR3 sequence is CASSFFGILHSPLHF. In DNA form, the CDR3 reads TGTGCCAGCAGTTTTTTCGGGATATTGCACTCACCCCTCCACTTT.

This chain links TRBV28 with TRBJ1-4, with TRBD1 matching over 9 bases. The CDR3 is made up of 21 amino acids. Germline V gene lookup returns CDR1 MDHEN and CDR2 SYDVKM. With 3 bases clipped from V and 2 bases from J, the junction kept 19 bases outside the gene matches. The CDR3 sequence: CASSFRSRQGVPTGTNEKLFF. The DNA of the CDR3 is TGTGCCAGCAGTTTTCGGTCCAGACAGGGGGTACCAACTGGGACTAATGAAAAACTGTTTTTT.

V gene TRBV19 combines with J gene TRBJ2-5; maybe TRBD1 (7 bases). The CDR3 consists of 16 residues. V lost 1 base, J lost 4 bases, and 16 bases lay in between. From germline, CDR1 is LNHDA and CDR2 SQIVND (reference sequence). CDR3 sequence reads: CASSIARGTAPETQYF. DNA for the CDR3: TGTGCCAGTAGTATAGCCCGCGGGACAGCACCAGAGACCCAGTACTTC.

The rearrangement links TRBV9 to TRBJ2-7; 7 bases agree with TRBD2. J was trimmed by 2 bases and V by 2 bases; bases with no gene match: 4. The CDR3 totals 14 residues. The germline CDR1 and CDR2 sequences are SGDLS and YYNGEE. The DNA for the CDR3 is TGTGCCAGCAGCGTCGGGGGGAACGCCTACGAGCAGTACTTC. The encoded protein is CASSVGGNAYEQYF.

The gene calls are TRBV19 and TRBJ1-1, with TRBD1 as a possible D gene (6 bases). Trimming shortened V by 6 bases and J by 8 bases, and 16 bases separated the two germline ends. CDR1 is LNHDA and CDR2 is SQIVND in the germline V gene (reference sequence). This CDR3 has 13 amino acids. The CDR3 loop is CASSTPGHFEAFF. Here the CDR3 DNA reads TGTGCCAGTAGCACCCCGGGACACTTCGAAGCTTTCTTT.

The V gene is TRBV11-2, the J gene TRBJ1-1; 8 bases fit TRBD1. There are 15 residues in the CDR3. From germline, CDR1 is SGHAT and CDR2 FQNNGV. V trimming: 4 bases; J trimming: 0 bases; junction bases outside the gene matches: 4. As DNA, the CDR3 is TGTGCCAGCAGCTATGGGACAGGCTTGAACACTGAAGCTTTCTTT. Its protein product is CASSYGTGLNTEAFF.

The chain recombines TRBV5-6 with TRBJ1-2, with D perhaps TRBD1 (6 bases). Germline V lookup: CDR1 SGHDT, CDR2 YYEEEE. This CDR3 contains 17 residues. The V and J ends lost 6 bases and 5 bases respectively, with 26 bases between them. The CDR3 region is CASKRGSLDRQTYGYTF. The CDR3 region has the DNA TGTGCCAGCAAGCGGGGGTCTCTGGACAGACAGACTTATGGCTACACCTTC.

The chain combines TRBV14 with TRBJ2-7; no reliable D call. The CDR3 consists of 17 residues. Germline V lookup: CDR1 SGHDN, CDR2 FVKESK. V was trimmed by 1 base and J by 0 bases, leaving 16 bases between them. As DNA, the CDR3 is TGTGCCAGCAGCCAAGCCGGAGCGCCCCGGAGCTCCTACGAGCAGTACTTC. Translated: CASSQAGAPRSSYEQYF.